Listed below are T cell receptor beta chains from one sample, sequenced in a study of spatial heterogeneity in lung cancer. TCRdb processed the 5' RACE reads anew with MiXCR; each CDR3 protein has one entry. The data hold 1,400 to 1,500 distinct CDR3 sequences, with roughly a quarter observed a single time. Specimen: lung tumor tissue, collected at surgery. The receptors come from a female donor with early-stage non-small cell lung cancer. Both conserved end residues are part of each CDR3. D genes are given only for firm matches. Clone sizes are given selectively: once, few, many, or a class where the clone is expanded.

medium-sized,TRBV28,TRBD2,TRBJ2-7,TGTGCCAGCACCCAACGACTAGCGGGGATCTACGAGCAGTACTTC,CASTQRLAGIYEQYF
NA,TRBV3-2,NA,TRBJ1-1,TGTGCCAGCAGCCAAGGAGGGGTCCGTCTACCAGCTTTCTTT,CASSQGGVRLPAFF
medium-sized,TRBV4-2,TRBD2,TRBJ2-3,TGTGCCAGCAGCCAAGCGGGAGGGCCCTCAGATACGCAGTATTTT,CASSQAGGPSDTQYF
large,TRBV7-9,NA,TRBJ1-1,TGTGCCAGCAGCCTTGGTGACAGTGAAGCTTTCTTT,CASSLGDSEAFF
medium-sized,TRBV27,NA,TRBJ2-1,TGTGCCAGCAGTTTATTTGCGGGCAGGGAGGACTCCTACAATGAGCAGTTCTTC,CASSLFAGREDSYNEQFF
NA,TRBV20-1,NA,TRBJ1-1,TGCAGTGCTAGTGCCCCCCTGGGAGCTTTCTTT,CSASAPLGAFF
few,TRBV18,NA,TRBJ1-1,TGTGCCAGCTCATCAGAATTCTCCGGGGCTTTCTTT,CASSSEFSGAFF
large,TRBV11-2,NA,TRBJ2-2,TGTGCCAGCAGCACCCGGACAGACACCGCCGGGGAGCTGTTTTTT,CASSTRTDTAGELFF
large,TRBV7-9,NA,TRBJ2-3,TGTGCCAGCAGCTTATTTGCCCGGGCCACAGATACGCAGTATTTT,CASSLFARATDTQYF
large,TRBV4-2,NA,TRBJ1-2,TGTGCCAGCAGCCAAGATTGGAATAACTATGGCTACACCTTC,CASSQDWNNYGYTF
few,TRBV20-1,TRBD2,TRBJ2-3,TGCAGTGTCACGTTGTGGGCGGGAGGTGCCACAGATACGCAGTATTTT,CSVTLWAGGATDTQYF
medium-sized,TRBV3-1,NA,TRBJ2-1,TGTGCCAGCAGCCTCGGACATTTGTGGGGTGAGCAGTTCTTC,CASSLGHLWGEQFF
large,TRBV2,NA,TRBJ2-1,TGTGCCAGCAATGAGGAAATGCCACCCAATGAGCAGTTCTTC,CASNEEMPPNEQFF
medium-sized,TRBV10-2,NA,TRBJ2-1,TGCGCCAGCAGGTCCGGGACACTTTACAATGAGCAGTTCTTC,CASRSGTLYNEQFF
large,TRBV19,NA,TRBJ1-2,TGTGCCAGTAATCCGTGGTTTGGGGCGGACTACACCTTC,CASNPWFGADYTF
large,TRBV10-3,NA,TRBJ2-7,TGTGCCATCAGTGACAGGGGGGCCAACGAGCAGTACTTC,CAISDRGANEQYF
medium-sized,TRBV10-2,NA,TRBJ2-7,TGCGCCAGCAGTGAAAGGGGCCTTTTGGAGCAGTACTTC,CASSERGLLEQYF
many,TRBV7-9,NA,TRBJ1-5,TGTGCCAGCAGCCCTGGGACCAGCCAGCCCCAGCATTTT,CASSPGTSQPQHF
NA,TRBV5-5,NA,TRBJ1-6,TGTGCCAGCAGCCCACAAGGCGGGACCCTTGGTTCACCCCTCCACTTT,CASSPQGGTLGSPLHF
once,TRBV5-5,NA,TRBJ2-7,TGTGCCAGCAGCATACAGGGCTACGAGCAGTACTTC,CASSIQGYEQYF
medium-sized,TRBV6-5,NA,TRBJ1-2,TGTGCCAGCAGTAGAATCAGGGGAAGCCATGGCTACACCTTC,CASSRIRGSHGYTF
few,TRBV7-9,TRBD1,TRBJ1-3,TGTGCCAGCAGCTCGGGGACAGCCTCTGGAAACACCATATATTTT,CASSSGTASGNTIYF
NA,TRBV5-4,NA,TRBJ2-7,TGTGCCAGCAGCCCTGGGGAGGGGGCCTCCTTATCCTACGAGCAGTACTTC,CASSPGEGASLSYEQYF